This T cell receptor beta chain stems from a study of radiotherapy plus CTLA-4 blockade in lung cancer. Sequencing used immunoSEQ multiplex PCR; TCRdb keeps in-frame clones, though not all of them. The sample shows around 59,000 clones, approximately 65% of them seen only once. CDR1 and CDR2 from the germline V gene are WNHNN and SYGVQD (reference sequence). The V segment lost 2 bases and the J segment 3 bases; nucleotides outside the gene matches: 5. CDR3 size: 16 residues. The sequences come from peripheral blood, collected from a patient treated with radiotherapy plus ipilimumab. This clonotype was obtained from a human donor with non-small cell lung cancer whose response to radiotherapy plus ipilimumab could not be evaluated. The chain carries TRBV10-1 and TRBJ2-3, with 10 bases that match TRBD2. CDR3 coding DNA: TGCGCCAGCAGTGAGCCCCTAGCGGGAGCGACAGATACGCAGTATTTT. Translating gives CASSEPLAGATDTQYF.